The 32 T cell receptor beta chains below were found in one sample sequenced in a study of CXCR3-negative and CXCR3-positive naive CD8 T cells. UMI-labeled 5' RACE yielded the TRB cDNA libraries. TCRdb derives one entry per CDR3 protein from the 5' RACE reads, leaving out DNA. The sample shows fewer than 95,000 distinct CDR3 sequences, and roughly 1.8% sits with its ten largest clones. Source material: naive CXCR3- CD8+ T cells from blood. Subset indicated: CD45RO-CCR7+CD27+CD95- naive CD8+ T cells lacking CXCR3 (TNR3-). These receptors were collected from a human donor in good health. Some clones in this sample may be carry-over from other donors' samples.

The V call is TRBV5-1, the J call TRBJ2-3; TCRdb calls TRBD1, which cannot be checked without DNA. Germline V gene lookup returns CDR1 SGHRS and CDR2 YFSETQ. The CDR3 extends over 16 amino acids. The CDR3 spells CASSPPGTGMSDTQYF.

The gene calls are TRBV6-5 and TRBJ2-1. CDR3 length: 14 residues. The germline V gene has CDR1 MNHEY and CDR2 SVGAGI. Here the CDR3 reads CASSPQGLHNEQFF.

The gene calls are TRBV6-5 and TRBJ1-2; TCRdb reports TRBD1, a call that lacks DNA to check it against. CDR3 size: 18 residues. Germline-derived CDR1 and CDR2 are MNHEY and SVGAGI. CDR3 residues: CASSYLPRQGARDYGYTF.

The chain recombines TRBV5-1 with TRBJ1-1. The CDR3 consists of 13 residues. The germline gives CDR1 SGHRS, CDR2 YFSETQ. The CDR3 here is CASSLGDGFEAFF.

The chain employs TRBV7-6 and TRBJ1-6. CDR1 and CDR2 (germline): SGHVS, FNYEAQ. This CDR3 has 16 residues. The CDR3 sequence: CASSSSPEMANSPLHF.

CDR3 loop: CASSQDGVTATEAFF. The chain employs TRBV4-3 and TRBJ1-1. Germline CDR1 LGHNA, CDR2 YSLEER. This CDR3 is 15 amino acids long.

The rearrangement uses TRBV15 and TRBJ2-7; absent DNA, TCRdb's TRBD1 call cannot be checked. The CDR3 sequence is 14 residues long. Germline V gives CDR1 LNHNV, CDR2 YYDKDF (reference sequence). The CDR3: CATRPVGGPWEQYF. The full variable domain, rest sourced from reference TRBV15 and TRBJ2-7, is DAMVIQNPRYQVTQFGKPVTLSCSQTLNHNVMYWYQQKSSQAPKLLFHYYDKDFNNEADTPDNFQSRRPNTSFCFLDIRSPGLGDTAMYLCATRPVGGPWEQYFGPGTRLTVT.

The chain employs TRBV29-1 and TRBJ2-1; checking the TCRdb D call of TRBD1 is not possible without DNA. Germline CDR1 and CDR2: SQVTM and ANQGSEA. The CDR3 spans 13 residues. The CDR3 protein is CSDRGYSYNEQFF.

The rearrangement uses TRBV4-3 and TRBJ2-5; TCRdb's assignment of TRBD1 cannot be checked, as there is no DNA. This CDR3 is built from 14 residues. Germline V gives CDR1 LGHNA, CDR2 YSLEER. CDR3 protein: CASSQDRGRETQYF.

CDR3 protein: CSVEIAGGPSQSYEQYF. V usage is TRBV29-1 and J usage is TRBJ2-7; TCRdb reports TRBD2, a call that lacks DNA to check it against. CDR1 SQVTM and CDR2 ANQGSEA come from the germline V gene. This CDR3 is 17 amino acids long.

The CDR3 protein is CASGGSPSDTQYF. The chain joins TRBV5-6 to TRBJ2-3; as DNA is missing, the TRBD2 call by TCRdb cannot be tested. Germline V gives CDR1 SGHDT, CDR2 YYEEEE. The CDR3 is 13 residues long.

The chain has TRBV5-5 and TRBJ2-7. The germline V gene has CDR1 SGHKS and CDR2 YYEKEE (reference sequence). This CDR3 spans 16 amino acids. This chain's CDR3 is CASSLGGAYVSYEQYF.

The chain is built from TRBV14 and TRBJ1-1. Germline V gene data show CDR1 as SGHDN and CDR2 as FVKESK. The CDR3 is made up of 12 amino acids. The CDR3 sequence is CASSHHPSPAFF.

The V and J genes are TRBV7-6 and TRBJ2-7; with no DNA, the TCRdb D assignment of TRBD2 cannot be verified. The CDR3 runs to 16 residues. Germline values: CDR1 SGHVS, CDR2 FNYEAQ. The CDR3 loop is CASSLAVADTKGEQYF. Filled out from reference TRBV7-6 and TRBJ2-7, the complete variable domain reads GAGVSQSPRYKVTKRGQDVALRCDPISGHVSLYWYRQALGQGPEFLTYFNYEAQQDKSGLPNDRFSAERPEGSISTLTIQRTEQRDSAMYRCASSLAVADTKGEQYFGPGTRLTVT.

This rearrangement joins TRBV6-4 to TRBJ1-1. Germline-derived CDR1 and CDR2 are MRHNA and SNTAGT. CDR3 length: 14 amino acids. The CDR3 protein is CASSDGHGGSEAFF.

The chain uses TRBV7-6 and TRBJ2-1; the TRBD2 assignment by TCRdb is unverifiable without DNA. Looked up from germline, CDR1 is SGHVS and CDR2 is FNYEAQ. There are 15 residues in the CDR3. CDR3 region: CASSLGLAGLNEQFF.

This rearrangement joins TRBV6-2 or TRBV6-3 to TRBJ1-1. Germline V gives CDR1 MNHEY, CDR2 SVGEGT. CDR3 size: 12 residues. The CDR3 region is CASSYSSREAFF.

J is TRBJ1-2 and V is TRBV12-3 or TRBV12-4; TCRdb designates TRBD1, a call that cannot be tested without DNA. The CDR3 runs 14 residues. The CDR3 loop is CASSPPRGAYGYTF.

The chain combines TRBV4-3 with TRBJ2-7. The CDR3 runs 15 residues. Germline values: CDR1 LGHNA, CDR2 YSLEER. CDR3 region: CASSQGLPSAYEQYF.

The V and J genes are TRBV11-3 and TRBJ1-1; without DNA, the TCRdb call of TRBD1 cannot be checked. The length of the CDR3 is 14 residues. Germline V gene sequence: CDR1 SGHNT, CDR2 YENEEA. The CDR3: CASSVAPRGTEAFF.

The CDR3: CASSSYSTDTQYF. The chain joins TRBV7-3 to TRBJ2-3. Germline V gene sequence: CDR1 SGHTA, CDR2 FQGTGA. The CDR3 totals 13 residues.

This chain joins TRBV27 and TRBJ2-1; TCRdb designates TRBD2, a call that cannot be tested without DNA. The CDR3 covers 12 residues. Germline V gives CDR1 MNHEY, CDR2 SMNVEV (reference sequence). CDR3 in amino acids: CASSLGLAEQFF.

The rearrangement joins TRBV5-5 to TRBJ2-2; TCRdb's D call, TRBD1, is unchecked because there is no DNA. The CDR3 is 14 residues long. Germline loops: CDR1 SGHKS, CDR2 YYEKEE (reference sequence). The CDR3 spells CASSLAGGTGELFF. The full variable domain, in which reference TRBV5-5 and TRBJ2-2 provide the parts outside the CDR3, is DAGVTQSPTHLIKTRGQQVTLRCSPISGHKSVSWYQQVLGQGPQFIFQYYEKEERGRGNFPDRFSARQFPNYSSELNVNALLLGDSALYLCASSLAGGTGELFFGEGSRLTVL.

The V gene is TRBV29-1, the J gene TRBJ2-3; the D gene TCRdb calls, TRBD1, cannot be checked with no DNA. The CDR3 is 11 amino acids. From germline, CDR1 is SQVTM and CDR2 ANQGSEA. The CDR3 region is CSETGTDTQYF.

This sequence joins TRBV20-1 and TRBJ2-7; TCRdb gives TRBD1 as the D gene, but with no DNA this cannot be confirmed. The CDR3 length is 13 residues. Germline values: CDR1 DFQATT, CDR2 SNEGSKA (reference sequence). CDR3 region: CSARPGNTYEQYF.

This sequence joins TRBV6-5 and TRBJ2-1. CDR1 is MNHEY, CDR2 SVGAGI, per germline. CDR3 size: 16 residues. This CDR3 reads CASSYGETPSYNEQFF.

The CDR3 reads CASSHPLNTGELFF. This rearrangement joins TRBV3-1 to TRBJ2-2. Per the germline V gene, CDR1 is LGHDT and CDR2 is YNNKEL (reference sequence). CDR3 size: 14 residues.

V gene TRBV5-1 combines with J gene TRBJ2-2. Germline CDR1 is SGHRS and CDR2 is YFSETQ. The CDR3 sequence is 12 residues long. The CDR3 spells CASSIGTGELFF.

The chain couples TRBV28 to TRBJ1-5. This CDR3 contains 16 residues. Germline V gives CDR1 MDHEN, CDR2 SYDVKM. This CDR3 reads CASTFASRAFGQPQHF.

J is TRBJ2-1 and V is TRBV4-3. The germline V gene has CDR1 LGHNA and CDR2 YSLEER. This CDR3 region has 15 residues. CDR3 loop: CASSPSGDSADEQFF.

The CDR3 protein is CASSPGLAGAYNEQFF. The chain uses TRBV7-8 and TRBJ2-1; there is no DNA to check the TCRdb D call of TRBD2. The CDR3 runs to 16 residues. The V gene's germline CDR1 is SGHVS and CDR2 FQNEAQ.

The chain uses TRBV12-3 or TRBV12-4 and TRBJ2-7; there is no DNA to check the TCRdb D call of TRBD2. CDR3 length: 14 amino acids. The CDR3 here is CASRERLANYEQYF.